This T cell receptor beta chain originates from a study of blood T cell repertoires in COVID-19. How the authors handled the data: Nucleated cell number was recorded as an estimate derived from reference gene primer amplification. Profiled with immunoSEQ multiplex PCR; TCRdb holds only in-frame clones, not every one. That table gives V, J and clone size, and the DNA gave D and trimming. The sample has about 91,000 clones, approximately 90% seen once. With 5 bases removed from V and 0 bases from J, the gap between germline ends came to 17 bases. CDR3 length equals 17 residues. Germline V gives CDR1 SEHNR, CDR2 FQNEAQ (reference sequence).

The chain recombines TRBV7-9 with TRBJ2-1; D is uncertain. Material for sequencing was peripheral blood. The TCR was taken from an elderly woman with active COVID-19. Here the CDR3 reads CASSPLPNWSSYNEQFF. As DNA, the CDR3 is TGTGCCAGCAGCCCCCTCCCAAATTGGAGCTCCTACAATGAGCAGTTCTTC.